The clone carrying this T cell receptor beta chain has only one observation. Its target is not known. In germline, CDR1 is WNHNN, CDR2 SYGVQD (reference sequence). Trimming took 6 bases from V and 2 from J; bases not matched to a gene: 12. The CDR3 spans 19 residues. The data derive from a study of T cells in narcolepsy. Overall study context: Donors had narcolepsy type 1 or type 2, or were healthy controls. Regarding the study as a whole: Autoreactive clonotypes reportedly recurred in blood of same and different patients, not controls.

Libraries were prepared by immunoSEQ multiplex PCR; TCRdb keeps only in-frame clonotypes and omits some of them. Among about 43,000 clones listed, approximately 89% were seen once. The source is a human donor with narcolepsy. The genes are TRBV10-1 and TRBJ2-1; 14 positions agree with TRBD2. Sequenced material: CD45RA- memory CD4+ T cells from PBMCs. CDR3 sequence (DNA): TGCGCCAGCAGCCCCGCCGGACTAGCGGGAGGTGGCCCCTACAATGAGCAGTTCTTC. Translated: CASSPAGLAGGGPYNEQFF.